Listed here are 5 T cell receptor beta chains from one sample, sequenced in a study of shared clonotypes between healthy human individuals. Here immunoSEQ multiplex PCR was the method, and the copy in TCRdb shows in-frame clones only, minus some. The repertoire holds 200,000 to 250,000 clones, with 65% as singletons. The sample taken for sequencing was memory CD4+ T cells sorted from blood. Subset described: CD45RA-negative fraction. These receptors originate from a man aged 25-45 years in good health.

The J gene is TRBJ1-1, the V gene TRBV2; D ambiguous. Trimming stripped 1 base from V and 6 bases from J, with 6 bases between. From germline, CDR1 is SNHLY and CDR2 FYNNEI. The length of the CDR3 is 12 residues. CDR3 in amino acids: CASSEGPSEAFF. In DNA form, the CDR3 reads TGTGCCAGCAGTGAAGGTCCTTCTGAAGCTTTCTTT.

The V gene is TRBV4-3, the J gene TRBJ2-1; D is undetermined. Trimming stripped 0 bases from V and 2 bases from J, with 11 bases between. Germline assignment: CDR1 LGHNA and CDR2 YSLEER. The CDR3 sequence is 16 residues long. The DNA for the CDR3 is TGCGCCAGCAGCCAAGAACCAGGTGGAGCCTACAATGAGCAGTTCTTC. Amino acid sequence: CASSQEPGGAYNEQFF.

This chain uses TRBV2 with TRBJ1-4; TRBD1 matches at 7 bases. V trimming: 1 base; J trimming: 7 bases; junction bases outside the gene matches: 12. The germline V gene has CDR1 SNHLY and CDR2 FYNNEI. This CDR3 contains 17 residues. The CDR3 reads CASSEGTGPRIGEKLFF. In DNA, the CDR3 is TGTGCCAGCAGTGAAGGGACAGGTCCACGAATAGGTGAAAAACTGTTTTTT.

The chain is built from TRBV5-5 and TRBJ2-1, with D uncertain. The CDR3 covers 12 residues. Per germline, CDR1 SGHKS and CDR2 YYEKEE (reference sequence). The V gene lost 4 bases and the J gene lost 4 bases, with 6 bases spanning the gap. The CDR3 region is CASSLLYNEQFF. The CDR3 bases are TGTGCCAGCAGCCTACTTTACAATGAGCAGTTCTTC.

The V and J genes are TRBV27 and TRBJ2-3; tentative D call: TRBD2 (6 bases). Germline V gene lookup returns CDR1 MNHEY and CDR2 SMNVEV (reference sequence). The CDR3 has 12 residues. The V end lost 2 bases, the J end lost 9 bases, and 9 bases lay between the germline ends. CDR3 sequence reads: CASSLGGYTQYF. The DNA of the CDR3 is TGTGCCAGCAGTTTAGGAGGGTACACGCAGTATTTT.